This T cell receptor (beta chain) emerged from a study of shared clonotypes between healthy human individuals. Study background: Plates per donor: three CD4 naive, three CD4 memory, two CD8 naive, one CD8 memory.

Researchers partitioned CD4+ cells into CD45RA+ naive and CD45RA-negative memory subsets. This clone came up once. Its specificity is unknown. The table came from immunoSEQ multiplex PCR; TCRdb's copy has only in-frame clones and leaves some out. Here the sample spans over 1.5 million clones, approximately 98% being singletons. General study results and limits: Donor clonotype sharing was expected to depend on sequencing depth. What limited the represented genetic and exposure-history diversity was the small number of donors.

Trimming pared 5 bases from V and 2 bases from J, leaving 16 bases between. The CDR3 is 16 amino acids. Germline V CDR1 and CDR2: SGHRS, YFSETQ. This sequence originates from a man aged 25-40 years in good health. The V call is TRBV5-1, the J call TRBJ2-2; no clear D gene. The sample comprised naive CD4+ T cells sorted from blood. As for subset: CD45RA+ positively selected. The CDR3 is CASSREPGLNTGELFF. The CDR3 nucleotides read TGCGCCAGCAGTAGGGAACCGGGCCTTAACACCGGGGAGCTGTTTTTT.